The subject of this entry is one T cell receptor (beta chain). Antigen unknown. TCRdb's copy holds only in-frame clones and misses some; the assay was immunoSEQ multiplex PCR. This table has 65,000 to 90,000 clones, roughly 89% appearing once. The source of the sample is a study of OX40 agonist ivuxolimab in advanced cancers. Across the study: From roughly 20 to 85 years was the age range, with a mean of roughly 64 years, and roughly 80% were male. Study conclusions and caveats: Individuals who were partial responders at 0.1-3.0 mg/kg had clonal expansion that ranked among the lowest. CD4+ T cells averaged fewer expanded clones than CD8+ T cells.

Germline V lookup: CDR1 MNHNS, CDR2 SASEGT. This CDR3 is built from 16 residues. Trimming pared 1 base from V and 3 bases from J, leaving 16 bases between. The receptor comes from an adult with an advanced solid tumor such as melanoma, head and neck, liver or kidney cancer. The source material was CD4+ or CD8+ T cells sorted from blood, sampled in a trial of the OX40 agonist ivuxolimab. The V call is TRBV6-1, the J call TRBJ2-7; D ambiguous. CDR3 in amino acids: CASSEGFQGVFYEQYF. The CDR3 DNA sequence: TGTGCCAGCAGTGAAGGCTTCCAAGGTGTCTTCTACGAGCAGTACTTC.